Each of the 28 T cell receptor beta chains below was sequenced from the same sample in a study of blood T cell repertoires in COVID-19. Profiled with immunoSEQ multiplex PCR; TCRdb holds only in-frame clones, not every one. The data hold 200,000 to 250,000 clones, with 70% to 90% observed a single time. The sample comprised peripheral blood. The source of these receptors is a woman aged 45-59 years with acute or convalescent COVID-19.

The chain's CDR3 is CASSLWGDNEQFF. CDR3 bases: TGCGCCAGCAGCTTGTGGGGGGACAATGAGCAGTTCTTC. The V gene is TRBV5-1, the J gene TRBJ2-1, with D perhaps matching TRBD2 (6 bases). Germline V lookup: CDR1 SGHRS, CDR2 YFSETQ. The CDR3 runs to 13 residues. V lost 1 base and J lost 5, with 7 bases in between.

The rearrangement joins TRBV18 to TRBJ2-1, with 7 bases aligning to TRBD1. This CDR3 comprises 15 residues. The V and J ends lost 3 bases and 0 bases, in that order; junction bases with no gene match: 2. Germline V gene sequence: CDR1 KGHSH, CDR2 LQKENI. DNA of the CDR3: TGTGCCAGCTCACCCGGGACAGTCTCCTACAATGAGCAGTTCTTC. It yields the protein CASSPGTVSYNEQFF.

This clone was seen more than once but under ten times. The chain has TRBV5-4 and TRBJ1-6; 10 bases are shared with TRBD1. V lost 3 bases to trimming and J lost 7 bases; unmatched junction nucleotides: 1. In germline, CDR1 is SGHNT, CDR2 YYREEE (reference sequence). The CDR3 totals 14 residues. The CDR3 DNA reads as TGTGCCAGCAGCTGGGACAGGGGAAATTCACCCCTCCACTTT. Its translation is CASSWDRGNSPLHF. Full variable domain (rest looked up from reference TRBV5-4 and TRBJ1-6): ETGVTQSPTHLIKTRGQQVTLRCSSQSGHNTVSWYQQALGQGPQFIFQYYREEENGRGNFPPRFSGLQFPNYSSELNVNALELDDSALYLCASSWDRGNSPLHFGNGTRLTVT.

The chain recombines TRBV9 with TRBJ2-7, with 10 bases matching TRBD1. Germline V gene data show CDR1 as SGDLS and CDR2 as YYNGEE. The CDR3 has 15 residues. Trimming removed 4 bases from V and 2 bases from J; junction bases left unmatched: 6. The CDR3 loop is CASSFRDRGPYEQYF. For the CDR3, the DNA is TGTGCCAGCAGCTTCCGGGACAGGGGACCCTACGAGCAGTACTTC.

This clone was counted a single time. This chain connects TRBV6-1 to TRBJ1-1; possibly TRBD1 for D (5 bases). V gave up 2 bases and J gave up 0 bases, with 10 bases separating them. The germline CDR1 and CDR2 sequences are MNHNS and SASEGT. This CDR3 has 15 amino acids. The CDR3 loop is CASSEFVGVNTEAFF. For the CDR3, the DNA is TGTGCCAGCAGTGAATTTGTAGGGGTGAACACTGAAGCTTTCTTT.

The chain has TRBV12-3 or TRBV12-4 and TRBJ1-1; D is ambiguous. Trimming left V 3 bases short and J 3 bases short, with 8 bases between. The CDR3 loop spans 13 amino acids. CDR3 loop: CASSLLSDTEAFF. The CDR3 DNA follows: TGTGCCAGCAGTTTGTTGAGCGACACTGAAGCTTTCTTT.

The gene calls are TRBV19 and TRBJ1-1; 8 bases match TRBD1. With 0 bases clipped from V and 5 bases from J, the junction kept 5 bases outside the gene matches. Germline-derived CDR1 and CDR2 are LNHDA and SQIVND (reference sequence). This CDR3 is 15 amino acids long. As DNA, the CDR3 is TGTGCCAGTAGTATAGATAACAGGGGGAGAACTGAAGCTTTCTTT. Its translation: CASSIDNRGRTEAFF. The full variable domain, its missing parts supplied by reference TRBV19 and TRBJ1-1, is DGGITQSPKYLFRKEGQNVTLSCEQNLNHDAMYWYRQDPGQGLRLIYYSQIVNDFQKGDIAEGYSVSREKKESFPLTVTSAQKNPTAFYLCASSIDNRGRTEAFFGQGTRLTVV.

The chain recombines TRBV9 with TRBJ1-2; D gene ambiguous. V was pared by 1 base and J by 5 bases, with 15 bases between. Germline V gene data show CDR1 as SGDLS and CDR2 as YYNGEE. The CDR3 spans 15 residues. The CDR3 spells CASSVFHRPQYGYTF. CDR3 sequence (DNA): TGTGCCAGCAGCGTATTCCACAGACCGCAGTATGGCTACACCTTC.

V and J are TRBV28 and TRBJ2-7; D is perhaps TRBD1 (6 bases). Germline V gene data show CDR1 as MDHEN and CDR2 as SYDVKM. This CDR3 has 17 amino acids. Trimming stripped 6 bases from V and 1 base from J, with 22 bases between. The CDR3 is CASSGKSQGLGSYEQYF. The CDR3 nucleotides are TGTGCCAGCAGCGGAAAAAGCCAGGGGCTCGGATCCTACGAGCAGTACTTC.

The CDR3 coding sequence is TGTGCCAGTAGTACCAATACAGGGGGCGATGGCTACACCTTC. Translated: CASSTNTGGDGYTF. The V and J genes are TRBV19 and TRBJ1-2, with 9 bases aligning to TRBD1. CDR1 is LNHDA and CDR2 is SQIVND in the germline V gene (reference sequence). Germline trimming cut 4 bases from V and 6 bases from J; bases unmatched to any gene: 6. There are 14 residues in the CDR3.

The rearrangement joins TRBV7-9 to TRBJ1-1, with D perhaps matching TRBD1 (6 bases). The CDR3 has 18 amino acids. Trimming cost V 2 bases and J 4 bases, with 23 bases left between them. Germline-derived CDR1 and CDR2 are SEHNR and FQNEAQ (reference sequence). In DNA form, the CDR3 reads TGTGCCAGCAGCTTAAATTGGGGATTTGGGGGCGGACGCACTGAAGCTTTCTTT. Translation gives CASSLNWGFGGGRTEAFF.

The chain links TRBV30 to TRBJ1-2; D possibly corresponds to TRBD1 (6 bases). Germline-derived CDR1 and CDR2 are GTSNPN and SVGIG (reference sequence). The CDR3 length is 13 residues. V dropped 4 bases and J dropped 7 bases, with 16 bases sitting between them. The CDR3 DNA reads as TGTGCCTGGAATTCCGGGGGGCGCATTGGCTACACCTTC. This encodes CAWNSGGRIGYTF. The variable domain in full, completed from reference TRBV30 and TRBJ1-2, reads SQTIHQWPATLVQPVGSPLSLECTVEGTSNPNLYWYRQAAGRGLQLLFYSVGIGQISSEVPQNLSASRPQDRQFILSSKKLLLSDSGFYLCAWNSGGRIGYTFGSGTRLTVV.

Details on this clone: Other nucleotide sequences from this sample produce the same CDR3. The CDR3 sequence: CASSVAVNTEAFF. For the CDR3, the DNA is TGTGCCAGCAGCGTAGCCGTGAACACTGAAGCTTTCTTT. The chain uses TRBV9 and TRBJ1-1; D unclear. The CDR3 is made up of 13 amino acids. Looked up from germline, CDR1 is SGDLS and CDR2 is YYNGEE. Trimming took off 0 bases at V and 0 bases at J, with 3 bases between the two ends.

Note on this clone: Other nucleotide sequences in the sample specify the same CDR3. V gene TRBV12-3 or TRBV12-4 combines with J gene TRBJ1-5; 8 positions agree with TRBD1. CDR3 length: 13 residues. V shed 6 bases and J 6 bases; nucleotides not matched to a gene: 4. The CDR3 coding sequence is TGTGCCAGCAGCGGGACAGGAGGTCAGCCCCAGCATTTT. Residues: CASSGTGGQPQHF.

The chain is built from TRBV27 and TRBJ2-7; a weak D match, TRBD1 (5 bases). V lost 5 bases and J 3 bases, leaving 11 bases between the germline ends. This CDR3 has 13 residues. Germline V gene lookup returns CDR1 MNHEY and CDR2 SMNVEV (reference sequence). In DNA form, the CDR3 reads TGTGCCAGCAGTCCCCAGGGCCGCTACGAGCAGTACTTC. Translation gives CASSPQGRYEQYF.

The V call is TRBV28, the J call TRBJ2-5, with TRBD1 identical over 7 bases. Germline assignment: CDR1 MDHEN and CDR2 SYDVKM. Unmatched junction bases numbered 6, after V lost 6 bases and J lost 5 bases. This CDR3 spans 13 amino acids. In nucleotides, the CDR3 is TGTGCCAGCAGGTTCACAGGGGAGGAGACCCAGTACTTC. Its protein is CASRFTGEETQYF. Complete variable domain (other parts from reference TRBV28 and TRBJ2-5): DVKVTQSSRYLVKRTGEKVFLECVQDMDHENMFWYRQDPGLGLRLIYFSYDVKMKEKGDIPEGYSVSREKKERFSLILESASTNQTSMYLCASRFTGEETQYFGPGTRLLVL.

The chain employs TRBV14 and TRBJ2-7; D perhaps matches TRBD1 (5 bases). The CDR3 totals 13 residues. Germline values: CDR1 SGHDN, CDR2 FVKESK. V was cut by 5 bases and J by 0 bases, with 8 bases left in between. The CDR3 protein is CASSTQVSYEQYF. In DNA form, the CDR3 reads TGTGCCAGCAGCACACAGGTCTCCTACGAGCAGTACTTC.

This chain joins TRBV7-2 and TRBJ2-2; perhaps TRBD2 as D (6 bases). The CDR3 is made up of 15 amino acids. The germline gives CDR1 SGHTA, CDR2 FQGNSA. V gave up 6 bases and J gave up 1 base, with 12 bases separating them. CDR3 region: CASRGGRGNTGELFF. CDR3 sequence (DNA): TGTGCCAGCAGGGGGGGACGGGGGAACACCGGGGAGCTGTTTTTT.

The chain combines TRBV19 with TRBJ2-3; weak D call: TRBD2 (5 bases). Trimming removed 4 bases from V and 12 bases from J, with 17 bases in between. The CDR3 spans 13 residues. The germline CDR1 and CDR2 sequences are LNHDA and SQIVND (reference sequence). CDR3 sequence: CASSTRGDAGQYF. In DNA form, the CDR3 reads TGTGCCAGTAGTACCCGGGGAGACGCGGGTCAGTATTTT. Complete variable domain (other parts from reference TRBV19 and TRBJ2-3): DGGITQSPKYLFRKEGQNVTLSCEQNLNHDAMYWYRQDPGQGLRLIYYSQIVNDFQKGDIAEGYSVSREKKESFPLTVTSAQKNPTAFYLCASSTRGDAGQYFGPGTRLTVL.

This clone came up once. The chain joins TRBV19 to TRBJ1-2; 10 bases fit TRBD1. This CDR3 is 14 amino acids long. Trimming cost V 7 bases and J 8 bases; bases outside gene matches: 10. Germline CDR1 reads LNHDA; CDR2 reads SQIVND (reference sequence). CDR3 sequence: CASTIPGQGYGYTF. The CDR3 DNA follows: TGTGCCAGTACCATTCCGGGACAGGGGTACGGCTACACCTTC.

This clone was found once. The chain employs TRBV4-1 and TRBJ2-1, with 13 bases fitting TRBD2. Germline V gives CDR1 MGHRA, CDR2 YSYEKL. V gave up 3 bases and J gave up 1 base; unmatched junction bases: 6. The CDR3 spans 18 residues. The CDR3 bases are TGCGCCAGCAGCCAGACTAGCGGGAGGAGGGTGTCCTACAATGAGCAGTTCTTC. Encoded protein: CASSQTSGRRVSYNEQFF.

This chain uses TRBV7-6 with TRBJ1-2, with TRBD1 identical over 8 bases. CDR1 is SGHVS, CDR2 FNYEAQ, per germline. The V and J ends lost 5 bases and 2 bases, in that order; junction bases with no gene match: 4. This CDR3 contains 14 residues. CDR3 protein: CASSLRQGNYGYTF. The CDR3 DNA reads TGTGCCAGCAGCCTGAGACAGGGGAACTATGGCTACACCTTC.

This clone was detected once. The J gene is TRBJ1-1, the V gene TRBV6-2 or TRBV6-3; 9 bases align to TRBD1. The germline V gene has CDR1 MNHEY and CDR2 SVGEGT. There are 16 residues in the CDR3. After removal of 2 bases from V and 3 bases from J, the junction contained 7 bases not matched to a gene. This CDR3 is CASSYITGGADTEAFF. The CDR3, as DNA: TGTGCCAGCAGTTACATTACAGGGGGCGCGGACACTGAAGCTTTCTTT.

V gene TRBV6-2 or TRBV6-3 combines with J gene TRBJ1-2; tentatively, D is TRBD1 (6 bases). The CDR3 extends over 13 amino acids. The germline CDR1 and CDR2 sequences are MNHEY and SVGEGT. The V gene lost 2 bases and the J gene lost 5 bases, with 9 bases spanning the gap. The CDR3 nucleotides read TGTGCCAGCAGTTACCGGGACATTTATGGCTACACCTTC. Translated, it gives CASSYRDIYGYTF.

The chain recombines TRBV9 with TRBJ2-1; 9 nucleotides match TRBD2. V trimming: 1 base; J trimming: 4 bases; junction bases outside the gene matches: 6. The CDR3 has 16 residues. Germline V gene data show CDR1 as SGDLS and CDR2 as YYNGEE. The CDR3: CASSVSSAGGYNEQFF. The CDR3 coding sequence is TGTGCCAGCAGCGTAAGCTCCGCGGGGGGGTACAATGAGCAGTTCTTC.

This sequence joins TRBV6-5 and TRBJ2-5; 7 bases map to TRBD2. V shed 5 bases, J shed 5 bases, and the junction held 8 bases outside the gene matches. The CDR3 covers 14 residues. CDR1 MNHEY and CDR2 SVGAGI come from the germline V gene. CDR3 region: CASSPLGGVETQYF. CDR3 sequence (DNA): TGTGCCAGCAGTCCCCTGGGGGGGGTGGAGACCCAGTACTTC.

The chain combines TRBV4-3 with TRBJ1-2; 7 bases align to TRBD1. Per the germline V gene, CDR1 is LGHNA and CDR2 is YSLEER. Trimming at V came to 0 bases and at J to 0 bases, leaving 4 bases not matched to a gene. CDR3 size: 16 residues. CDR3 loop: CASSQDAGGSNYGYTF. CDR3 sequence (DNA): TGCGCCAGCAGCCAAGATGCAGGGGGATCTAACTATGGCTACACCTTC.

This sequence joins TRBV19 and TRBJ1-3; a possible D gene is TRBD1 (6 bases). The germline CDR1 and CDR2 sequences are LNHDA and SQIVND (reference sequence). This CDR3 has 14 amino acids. The V end lost 5 bases, the J end lost 3 bases, and 11 bases lay between the germline ends. CDR3 coding DNA: TGTGCCAGTAGTCGGACAGTCTTTGGAAACACCATATATTTT. This gives the protein CASSRTVFGNTIYF.